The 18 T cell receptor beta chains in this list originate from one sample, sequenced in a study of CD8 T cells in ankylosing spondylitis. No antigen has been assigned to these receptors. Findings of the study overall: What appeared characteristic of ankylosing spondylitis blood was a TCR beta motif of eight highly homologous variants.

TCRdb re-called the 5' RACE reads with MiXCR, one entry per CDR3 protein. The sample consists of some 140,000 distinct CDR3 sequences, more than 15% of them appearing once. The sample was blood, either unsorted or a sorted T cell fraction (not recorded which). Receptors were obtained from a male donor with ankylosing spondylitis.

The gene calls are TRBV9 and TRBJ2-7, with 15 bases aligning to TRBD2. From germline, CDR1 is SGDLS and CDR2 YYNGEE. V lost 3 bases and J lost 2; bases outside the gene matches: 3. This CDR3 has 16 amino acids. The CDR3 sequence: CASSGGTSGRTYEQYF. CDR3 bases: TGTGCCAGCAGCGGAGGGACTAGCGGGAGGACCTACGAGCAGTACTTC.

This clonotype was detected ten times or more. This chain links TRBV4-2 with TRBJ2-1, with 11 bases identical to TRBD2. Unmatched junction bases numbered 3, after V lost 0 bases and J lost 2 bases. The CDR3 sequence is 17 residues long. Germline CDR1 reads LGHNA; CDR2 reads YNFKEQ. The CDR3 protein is CASSQDLTSGTYNEQFF. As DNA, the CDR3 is TGTGCCAGCAGCCAAGATTTGACTAGCGGGACCTACAATGAGCAGTTCTTC.

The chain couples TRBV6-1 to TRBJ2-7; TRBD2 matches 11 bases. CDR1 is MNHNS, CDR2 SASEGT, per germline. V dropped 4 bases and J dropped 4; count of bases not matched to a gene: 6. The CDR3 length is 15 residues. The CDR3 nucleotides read TGTGCCAGCAGTGGACTAGCGGGACTGCTTTACGAGCAGTACTTC. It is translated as CASSGLAGLLYEQYF.

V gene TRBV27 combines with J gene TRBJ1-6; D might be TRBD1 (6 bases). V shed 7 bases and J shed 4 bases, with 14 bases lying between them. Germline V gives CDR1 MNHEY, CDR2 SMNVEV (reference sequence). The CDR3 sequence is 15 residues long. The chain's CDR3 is CASKWTANYNSPLHF. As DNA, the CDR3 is TGTGCCAGCAAATGGACAGCGAATTATAATTCACCCCTCCACTTT.

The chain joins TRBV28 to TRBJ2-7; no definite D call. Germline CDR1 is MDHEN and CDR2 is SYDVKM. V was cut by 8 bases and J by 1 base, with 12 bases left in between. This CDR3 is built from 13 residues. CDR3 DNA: TGTGCCAGCGCCCCGGTCCCGTCCTACGAGCAGTACTTC. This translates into CASAPVPSYEQYF.

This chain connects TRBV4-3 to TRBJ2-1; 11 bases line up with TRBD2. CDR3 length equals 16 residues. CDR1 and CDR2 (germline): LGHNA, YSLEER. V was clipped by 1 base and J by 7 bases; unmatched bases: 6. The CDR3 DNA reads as TGCGCCAGCAGCCAAGGGTTAGCGGGAGGGAAAAATGAGCAGTTCTTC. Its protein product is CASSQGLAGGKNEQFF.

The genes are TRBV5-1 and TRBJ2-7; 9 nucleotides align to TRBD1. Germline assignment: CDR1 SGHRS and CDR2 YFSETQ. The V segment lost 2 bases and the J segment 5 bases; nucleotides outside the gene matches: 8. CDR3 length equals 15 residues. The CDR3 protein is CASSLPGTGSNEQYF. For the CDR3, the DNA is TGCGCCAGCAGCTTACCCGGGACAGGGTCTAACGAGCAGTACTTC.

The CDR3 nucleotides read TGTGCCAGCAGTCCCGGACAGGGGGCGGGGGAAAAACTGTTTTTT. It encodes CASSPGQGAGEKLFF. The V and J genes are TRBV27 and TRBJ1-4; 11 bases match TRBD1. There are 15 residues in the CDR3. Germline-derived CDR1 and CDR2 are MNHEY and SMNVEV (reference sequence). V lost 5 bases, J lost 8 bases, and 7 bases stayed unmatched.

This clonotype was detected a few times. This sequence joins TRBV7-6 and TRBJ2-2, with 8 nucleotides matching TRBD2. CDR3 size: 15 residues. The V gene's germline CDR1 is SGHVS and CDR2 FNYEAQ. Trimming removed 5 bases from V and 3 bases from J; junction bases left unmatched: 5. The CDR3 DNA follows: TGTGCCAGCAGCCTTAGCGGGATTTACACCGGGGAGCTGTTTTTT. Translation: CASSLSGIYTGELFF. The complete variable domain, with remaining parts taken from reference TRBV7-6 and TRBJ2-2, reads GAGVSQSPRYKVTKRGQDVALRCDPISGHVSLYWYRQALGQGPEFLTYFNYEAQQDKSGLPNDRFSAERPEGSISTLTIQRTEQRDSAMYRCASSLSGIYTGELFFGEGSRLTVL.

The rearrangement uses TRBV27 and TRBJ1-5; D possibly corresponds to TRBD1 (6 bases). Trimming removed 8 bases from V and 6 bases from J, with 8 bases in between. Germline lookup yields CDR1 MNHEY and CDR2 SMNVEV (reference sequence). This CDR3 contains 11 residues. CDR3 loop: CASGQFQPQHF. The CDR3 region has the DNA TGTGCCAGCGGACAGTTTCAGCCCCAGCATTTT.

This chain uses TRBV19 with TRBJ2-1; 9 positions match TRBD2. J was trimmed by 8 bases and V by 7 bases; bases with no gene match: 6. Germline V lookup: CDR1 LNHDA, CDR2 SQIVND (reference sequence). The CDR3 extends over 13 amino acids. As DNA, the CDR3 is TGTGCCAGTACCCTTAGCGGGAGTGATGAGCAGTTCTTC. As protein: CASTLSGSDEQFF.

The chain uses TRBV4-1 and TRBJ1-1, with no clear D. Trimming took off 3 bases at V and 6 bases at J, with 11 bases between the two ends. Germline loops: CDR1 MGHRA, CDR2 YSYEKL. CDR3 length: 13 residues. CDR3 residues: CASSHASAAEAFF. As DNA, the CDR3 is TGCGCCAGCAGCCACGCCTCGGCAGCTGAAGCTTTCTTT.

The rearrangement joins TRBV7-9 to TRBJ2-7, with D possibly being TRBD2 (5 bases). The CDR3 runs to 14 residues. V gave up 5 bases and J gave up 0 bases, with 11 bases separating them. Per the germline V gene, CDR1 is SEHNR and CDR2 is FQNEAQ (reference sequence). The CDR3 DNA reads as TGTGCCAGCAGCCCCACGACTACCTCCTACGAGCAGTACTTC. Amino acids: CASSPTTTSYEQYF.

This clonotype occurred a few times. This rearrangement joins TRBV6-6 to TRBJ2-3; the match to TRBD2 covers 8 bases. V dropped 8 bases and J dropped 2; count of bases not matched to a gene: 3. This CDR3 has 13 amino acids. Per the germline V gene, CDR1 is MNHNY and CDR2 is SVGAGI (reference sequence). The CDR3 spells CASLLADTDTQYF. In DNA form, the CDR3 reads TGTGCCAGCCTACTAGCGGACACAGATACGCAGTATTTT.

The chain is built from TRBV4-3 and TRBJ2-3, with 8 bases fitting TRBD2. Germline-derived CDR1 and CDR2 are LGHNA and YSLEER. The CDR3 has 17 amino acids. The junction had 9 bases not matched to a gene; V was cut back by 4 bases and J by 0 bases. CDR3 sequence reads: CASSPRGGGPSTDTQYF. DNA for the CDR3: TGCGCCAGCAGCCCTCGGGGGGGGGGACCCAGCACAGATACGCAGTATTTT.

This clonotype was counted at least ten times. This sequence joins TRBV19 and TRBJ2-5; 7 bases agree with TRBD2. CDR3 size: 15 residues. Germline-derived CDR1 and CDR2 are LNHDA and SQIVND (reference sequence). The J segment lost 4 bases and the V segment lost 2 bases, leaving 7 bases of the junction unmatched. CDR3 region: CASSIWGGLGETQYF. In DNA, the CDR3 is TGTGCCAGTAGTATATGGGGAGGGCTAGGAGAGACCCAGTACTTC. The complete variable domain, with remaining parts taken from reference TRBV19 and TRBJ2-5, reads DGGITQSPKYLFRKEGQNVTLSCEQNLNHDAMYWYRQDPGQGLRLIYYSQIVNDFQKGDIAEGYSVSREKKESFPLTVTSAQKNPTAFYLCASSIWGGLGETQYFGPGTRLLVL.

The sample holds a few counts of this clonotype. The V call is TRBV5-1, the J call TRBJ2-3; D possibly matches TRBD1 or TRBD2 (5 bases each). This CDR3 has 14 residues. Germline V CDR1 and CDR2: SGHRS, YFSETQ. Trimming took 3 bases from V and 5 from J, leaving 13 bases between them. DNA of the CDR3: TGCGCCAGCAGCTCGGGGCTAACGGTAGATACGCAGTATTTT. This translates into CASSSGLTVDTQYF.

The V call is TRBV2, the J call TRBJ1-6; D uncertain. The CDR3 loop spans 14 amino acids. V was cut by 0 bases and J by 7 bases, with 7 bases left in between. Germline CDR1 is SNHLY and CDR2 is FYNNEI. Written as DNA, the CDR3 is TGTGCCAGCAGTGAAGCGCCCGGGAATTCACCCCTCCACTTT. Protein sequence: CASSEAPGNSPLHF.